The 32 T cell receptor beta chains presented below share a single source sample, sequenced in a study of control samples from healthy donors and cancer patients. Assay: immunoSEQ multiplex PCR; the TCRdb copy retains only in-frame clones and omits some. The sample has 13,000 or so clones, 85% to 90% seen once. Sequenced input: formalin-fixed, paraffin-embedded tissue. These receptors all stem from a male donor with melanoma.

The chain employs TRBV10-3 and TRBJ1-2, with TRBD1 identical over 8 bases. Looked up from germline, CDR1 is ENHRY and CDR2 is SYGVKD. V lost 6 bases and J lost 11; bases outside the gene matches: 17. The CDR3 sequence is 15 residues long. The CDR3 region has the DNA TGTGCCATCAGGGGTTCGGGGACAGGATCAAGTTTGTACACCTTC. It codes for CAIRGSGTGSSLYTF.

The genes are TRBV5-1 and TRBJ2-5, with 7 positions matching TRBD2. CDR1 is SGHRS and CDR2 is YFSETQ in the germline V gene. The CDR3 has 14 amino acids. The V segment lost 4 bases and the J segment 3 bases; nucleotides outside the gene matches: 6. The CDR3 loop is CASSDTAGKETQYF. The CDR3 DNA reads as TGCGCCAGCAGCGATACAGCGGGAAAAGAGACCCAGTACTTC.

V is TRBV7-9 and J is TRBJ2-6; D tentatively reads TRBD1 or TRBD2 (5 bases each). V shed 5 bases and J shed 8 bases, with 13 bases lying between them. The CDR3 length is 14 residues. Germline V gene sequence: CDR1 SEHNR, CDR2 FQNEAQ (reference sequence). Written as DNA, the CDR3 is TGTGCCAGCAGCCGTGTGGGGGTCACCAACGTCCTGACTTTC. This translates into CASSRVGVTNVLTF.

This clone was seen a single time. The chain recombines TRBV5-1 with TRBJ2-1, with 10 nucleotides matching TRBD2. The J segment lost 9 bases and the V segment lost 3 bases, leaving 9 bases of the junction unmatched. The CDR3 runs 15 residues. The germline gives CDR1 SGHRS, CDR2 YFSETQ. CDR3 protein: CASSWALAGVTEQFF. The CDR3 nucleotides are TGCGCCAGCAGCTGGGCCCTAGCGGGAGTGACTGAGCAGTTCTTC.

The CDR3 DNA reads TGTGCCTCTCATCCGCCCCCTCCCGGGGAGCTGTTTTTT. It specifies CASHPPPPGELFF. The chain is built from TRBV6-5 and TRBJ2-2, with D uncertain. The CDR3 runs 13 residues. V was trimmed by 11 bases and J by 6 bases, leaving 16 bases between them. Germline lookup yields CDR1 MNHEY and CDR2 SVGAGI.

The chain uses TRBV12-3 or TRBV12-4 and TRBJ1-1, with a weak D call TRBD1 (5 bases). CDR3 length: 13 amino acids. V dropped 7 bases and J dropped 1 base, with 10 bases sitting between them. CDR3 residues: CASNEQENTEAFF. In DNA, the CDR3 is TGTGCCAGCAATGAACAGGAGAACACTGAAGCTTTCTTT.

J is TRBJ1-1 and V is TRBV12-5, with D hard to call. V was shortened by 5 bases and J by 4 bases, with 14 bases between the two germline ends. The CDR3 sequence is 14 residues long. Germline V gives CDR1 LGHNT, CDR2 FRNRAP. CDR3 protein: CASGPRTGSTEAFF. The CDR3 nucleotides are TGTGCTAGTGGTCCCAGGACGGGATCCACTGAAGCTTTCTTT.

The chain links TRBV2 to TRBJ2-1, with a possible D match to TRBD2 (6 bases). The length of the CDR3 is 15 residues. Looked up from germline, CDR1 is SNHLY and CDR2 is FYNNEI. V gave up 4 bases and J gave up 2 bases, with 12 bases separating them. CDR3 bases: TGTGCCAGCAGTGTGGAGGAGGGAACCTACAATGAGCAGTTCTTC. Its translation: CASSVEEGTYNEQFF.

CDR3 sequence: CASSLDALGNNEQFF. The CDR3 nucleotides are TGTGCCAGCAGCTTGGATGCTTTAGGGAACAATGAGCAGTTCTTC. The chain carries TRBV5-4 and TRBJ2-1, with no clear D. This CDR3 spans 15 amino acids. The ends were cut back, 0 bases at V and 5 bases at J, with 12 bases in the middle. The V gene's germline CDR1 is SGHNT and CDR2 YYREEE (reference sequence).

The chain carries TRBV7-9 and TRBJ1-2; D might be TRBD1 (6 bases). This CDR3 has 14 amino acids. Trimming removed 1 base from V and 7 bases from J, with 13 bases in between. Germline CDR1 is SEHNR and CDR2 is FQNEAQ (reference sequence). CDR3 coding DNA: TGTGCCAGCAGCTTAGACAGGGTTGTGGTTGGCTACACCTTC. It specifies CASSLDRVVVGYTF.

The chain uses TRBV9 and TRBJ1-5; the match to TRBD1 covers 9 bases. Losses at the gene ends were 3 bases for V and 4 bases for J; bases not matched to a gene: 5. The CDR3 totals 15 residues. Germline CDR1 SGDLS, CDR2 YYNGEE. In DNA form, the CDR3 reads TGTGCCAGCAGCGAGGGGGGGACAGGGAATCAGCCCCAGCATTTT. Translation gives CASSEGGTGNQPQHF.

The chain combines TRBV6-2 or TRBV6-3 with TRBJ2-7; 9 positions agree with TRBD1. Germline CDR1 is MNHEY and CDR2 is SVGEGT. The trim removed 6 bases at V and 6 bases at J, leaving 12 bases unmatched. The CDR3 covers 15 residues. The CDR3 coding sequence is TGTGCCAGCAGCCCCGGACAGGGGCGGTTTTCCGAGCAGTACGTC. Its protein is CASSPGQGRFSEQYV.

The CDR3 spells CASSVSGTGSTDTQYF. CDR3 DNA: TGCGCCAGCAGCGTCTCCGGGACAGGGAGCACAGATACGCAGTATTTT. The V gene is TRBV5-1, the J gene TRBJ2-3, with 9 bases identical to TRBD1. The CDR3 covers 16 residues. J was trimmed by 0 bases and V by 4 bases; bases with no gene match: 6. From germline, CDR1 is SGHRS and CDR2 YFSETQ.

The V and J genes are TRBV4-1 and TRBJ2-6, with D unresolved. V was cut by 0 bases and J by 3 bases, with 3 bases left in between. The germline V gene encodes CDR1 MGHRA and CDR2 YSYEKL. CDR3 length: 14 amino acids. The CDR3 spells CASSQEFGANVLTF. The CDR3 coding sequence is TGCGCCAGCAGCCAAGAGTTTGGGGCCAACGTCCTGACTTTC.

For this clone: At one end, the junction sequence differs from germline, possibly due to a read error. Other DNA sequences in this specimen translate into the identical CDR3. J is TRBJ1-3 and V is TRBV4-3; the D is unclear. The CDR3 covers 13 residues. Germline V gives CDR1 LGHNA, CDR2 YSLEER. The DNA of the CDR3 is TGCGCCAGCAGCCAAGCCCGTAGGAACACTATATATTTT. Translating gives CASSQARRNTIYF.

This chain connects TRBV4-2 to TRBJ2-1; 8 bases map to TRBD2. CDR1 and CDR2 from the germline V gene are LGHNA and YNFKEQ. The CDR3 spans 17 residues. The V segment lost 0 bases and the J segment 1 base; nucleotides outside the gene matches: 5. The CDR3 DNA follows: TGTGCCAGCAGCCAAGACCCACTAGCGGTTTCCTACAATGAGCAGTTCTTC. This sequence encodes CASSQDPLAVSYNEQFF.

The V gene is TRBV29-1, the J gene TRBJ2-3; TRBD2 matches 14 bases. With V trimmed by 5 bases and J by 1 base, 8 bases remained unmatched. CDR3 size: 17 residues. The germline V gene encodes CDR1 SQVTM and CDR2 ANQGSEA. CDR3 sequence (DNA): TGCAGCGTTCCCGGGACTAGCGGGAGTATTGGCACAGATACGCAGTATTTT. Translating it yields CSVPGTSGSIGTDTQYF.

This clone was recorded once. The CDR3 here is CASSPDRLNTGELFF. DNA of the CDR3: TGTGCCAGCAGCCCTGACAGGCTGAACACCGGGGAGCTGTTTTTT. The chain joins TRBV3-1 (or the pseudogene TRBV3-2) to TRBJ2-2; perhaps TRBD1 as D (6 bases). The V and J ends lost 4 bases and 1 base respectively, with 10 bases between them. The CDR3 runs 15 residues. Per the germline V gene, CDR1 is LGHDT and CDR2 is YNNKEL (reference sequence).

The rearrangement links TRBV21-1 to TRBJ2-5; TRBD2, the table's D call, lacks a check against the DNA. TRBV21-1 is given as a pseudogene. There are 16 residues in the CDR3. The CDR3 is CASSKLAGGPGETQYF. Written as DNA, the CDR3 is TGTGCCAGCAGTAAACTAGCGGGAGGGCCGGGGGAGACCCAGTACTTC.

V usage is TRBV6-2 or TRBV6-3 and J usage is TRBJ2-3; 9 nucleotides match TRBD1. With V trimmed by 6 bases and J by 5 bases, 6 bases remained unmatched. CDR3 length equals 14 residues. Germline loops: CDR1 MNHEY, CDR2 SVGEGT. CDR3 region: CASSLQGALDTQYF. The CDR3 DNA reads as TGTGCCAGCAGCCTACAGGGGGCTTTAGATACGCAGTATTTT.

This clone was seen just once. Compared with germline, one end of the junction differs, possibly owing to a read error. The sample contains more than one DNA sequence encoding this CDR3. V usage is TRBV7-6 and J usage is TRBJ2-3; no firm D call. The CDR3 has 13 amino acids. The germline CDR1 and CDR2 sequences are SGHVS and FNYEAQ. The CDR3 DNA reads TGTGCCAGCAGCTCCCCCCCCACAGATACACAGTATTTT. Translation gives CASSSPPTDTQYF.

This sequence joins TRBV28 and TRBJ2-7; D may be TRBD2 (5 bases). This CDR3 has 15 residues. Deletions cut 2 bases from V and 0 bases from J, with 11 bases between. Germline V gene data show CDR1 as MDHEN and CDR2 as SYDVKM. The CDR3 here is CASSLSGPLSYEQYF. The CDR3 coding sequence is TGTGCCAGCAGTTTAAGCGGTCCACTCTCCTACGAGCAGTACTTC.

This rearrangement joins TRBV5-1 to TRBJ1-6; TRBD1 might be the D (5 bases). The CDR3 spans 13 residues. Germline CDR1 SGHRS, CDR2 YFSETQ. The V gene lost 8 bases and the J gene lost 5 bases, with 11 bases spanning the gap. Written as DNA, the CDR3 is TGCGCCAGTGGGGCAACGAATAATTCACCCCTCCACTTT. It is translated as CASGATNNSPLHF.

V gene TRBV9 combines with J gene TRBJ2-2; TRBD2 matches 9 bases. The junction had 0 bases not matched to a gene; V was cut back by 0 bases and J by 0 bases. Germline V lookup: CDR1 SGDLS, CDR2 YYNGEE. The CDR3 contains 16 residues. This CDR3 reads CASSVVAGANTGELFF. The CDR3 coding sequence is TGTGCCAGCAGCGTAGTAGCGGGAGCGAACACCGGGGAGCTGTTTTTT.

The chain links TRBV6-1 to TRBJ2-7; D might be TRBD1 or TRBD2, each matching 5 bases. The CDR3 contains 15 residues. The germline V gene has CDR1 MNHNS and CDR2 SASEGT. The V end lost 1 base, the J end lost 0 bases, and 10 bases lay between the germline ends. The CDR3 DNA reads TGTGCCAGCAGTGAAGGTATGGGGGTCTCCTACGAGCAGTACGTC. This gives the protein CASSEGMGVSYEQYV.

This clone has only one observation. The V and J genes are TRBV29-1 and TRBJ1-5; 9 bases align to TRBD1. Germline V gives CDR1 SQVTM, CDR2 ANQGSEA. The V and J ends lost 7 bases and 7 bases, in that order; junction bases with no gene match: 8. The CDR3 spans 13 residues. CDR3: CSATQGASQPQHF. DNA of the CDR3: TGCAGCGCCACACAGGGGGCATCACAGCCCCAGCATTTT.

The CDR3 spells CASSEDSYGYTF. The DNA for the CDR3 is TGTGCCAGCAGTGAAGACAGCTATGGCTACACCTTC. The chain combines TRBV6-1 with TRBJ1-2; D gene uncertain. V was shortened by 1 base and J by 4 bases, with 4 bases between the two germline ends. Germline loops: CDR1 MNHNS, CDR2 SASEGT. CDR3 length: 12 residues.

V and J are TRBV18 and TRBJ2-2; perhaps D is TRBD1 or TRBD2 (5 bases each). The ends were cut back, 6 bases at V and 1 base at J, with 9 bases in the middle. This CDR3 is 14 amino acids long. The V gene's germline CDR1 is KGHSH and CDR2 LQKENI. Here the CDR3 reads CASSGTGNTGELFF. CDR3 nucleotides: TGTGCCAGCTCCGGGACGGGGAACACCGGGGAGCTGTTTTTT.

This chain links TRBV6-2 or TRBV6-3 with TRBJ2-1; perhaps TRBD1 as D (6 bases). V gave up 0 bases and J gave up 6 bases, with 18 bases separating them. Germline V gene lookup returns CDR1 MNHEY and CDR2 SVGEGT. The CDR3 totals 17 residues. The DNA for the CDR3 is TGTGCCAGCAGTTACTCGATAGGGGGAGTTCAGACCAATGAGCAGTTCTTC. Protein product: CASSYSIGGVQTNEQFF.

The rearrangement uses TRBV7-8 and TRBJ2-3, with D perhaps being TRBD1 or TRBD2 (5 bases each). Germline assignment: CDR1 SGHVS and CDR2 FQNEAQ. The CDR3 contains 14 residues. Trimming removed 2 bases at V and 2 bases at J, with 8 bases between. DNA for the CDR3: TGTGCCAGCAGCTTATGGGGGAACACAGATACGCAGTATTTT. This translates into CASSLWGNTDTQYF.

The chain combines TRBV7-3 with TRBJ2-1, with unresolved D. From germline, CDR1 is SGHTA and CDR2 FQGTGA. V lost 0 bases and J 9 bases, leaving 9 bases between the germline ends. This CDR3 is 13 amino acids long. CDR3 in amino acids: CASSLTHVGEQFF. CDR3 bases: TGTGCCAGCAGCTTAACGCATGTCGGTGAGCAGTTCTTC.

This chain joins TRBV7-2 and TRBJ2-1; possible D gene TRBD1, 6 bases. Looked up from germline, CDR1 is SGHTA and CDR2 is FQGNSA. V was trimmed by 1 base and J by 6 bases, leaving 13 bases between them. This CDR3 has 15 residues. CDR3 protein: CASSLGTESINEQFF. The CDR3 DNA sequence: TGTGCCAGCAGCTTAGGGACAGAGTCCATCAATGAGCAGTTCTTC. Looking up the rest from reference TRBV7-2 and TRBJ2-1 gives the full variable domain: GAGVSQSPSNKVTEKGKDVELRCDPISGHTALYWYRQSLGQGLEFLIYFQGNSAPDKSGLPSDRFSAERTGGSVSTLTIQRTQQEDSAVYLCASSLGTESINEQFFGPGTRLTVL.